The 30 T cell receptor beta chains presented below share a single source sample, sequenced in a study of human T cells and chemical hapten exposure. This sample's time point: patch test 3, about 24 weeks after DPC sensitization. Treatment described: therapeutic diphenylcyclopropenone sensitization with weekly scalp DPC. TCRdb ran MiXCR on the RACE reads and lists one entry per CDR3 protein. This table holds about 84,000 distinct CDR3 sequences, more than 10% found once. Sequenced material: whole blood, taken in connection with sensitization to the hapten diphenylcyclopropenone (DPC). Receptor source: a woman aged 45-65 years with alopecia areata. Some clones in this sample may be carry-over from other donors' samples.

This clonotype was found many times. This chain links TRBV7-9 with TRBJ2-1; D call uncertain. V shed 3 bases and J shed 0 bases, with 6 bases lying between them. CDR3 length: 14 residues. Germline values: CDR1 SEHNR, CDR2 FQNEAQ (reference sequence). CDR3 DNA: TGTGCCAGCAGCTTTCGCAACTCCTACAATGAGCAGTTCTTC. Amino acid sequence: CASSFRNSYNEQFF.

The table lists this clonotype with many counts. This chain joins TRBV7-8 and TRBJ1-2; no firm D call. The V gene's germline CDR1 is SGHVS and CDR2 FQNEAQ. The length of the CDR3 is 16 residues. Deletions cut 1 base from V and 4 bases from J, with 16 bases between. The CDR3 DNA follows: TGTGCCAGCAGCTTAGATGCAGCCTTACCCCGCTATGGCTACACCTTC. Amino acid sequence: CASSLDAALPRYGYTF.

This clonotype was observed a few times. The chain combines TRBV21-1 with TRBJ2-1; the table assigns TRBD2, which was not confirmed against the DNA. TRBV21-1 has pseudogene status. The CDR3 is made up of 17 amino acids. The CDR3 spells CASSKGPLRQGSNEQFF. The CDR3 DNA reads as TGTGCCAGCAGCAAAGGTCCCCTGCGGCAGGGCAGCAATGAGCAGTTCTTC.

This clonotype was seen only a few times. One junction end does not reproduce the germline sequence, and a read error may be involved. The V gene is TRBV29-1, the J gene TRBJ2-5; D gene ambiguous. The CDR3 has 12 amino acids. Germline V gene sequence: CDR1 SQVTM, CDR2 ANQGSEA. The CDR3 DNA follows: TGCAGCGCTGAACACAGCCAAGAGACCCAGTACTTC. It encodes CSAEHSQETQYF.

This clonotype was recorded at least ten times. The chain uses TRBV3-1 and TRBJ2-1, with D perhaps matching TRBD2 (5 bases). The CDR3 has 14 amino acids. The germline V and J ends were trimmed by 4 bases and 2 bases, with 9 bases remaining between them. Germline V CDR1 and CDR2: LGHDT, YNNKEL (reference sequence). The CDR3 is CASSPRRAYNEQFF. The CDR3 region has the DNA TGTGCCAGCAGCCCCCGGCGGGCCTACAATGAGCAGTTCTTC.

This chain links TRBV12-3 or TRBV12-4 with TRBJ1-4; D call uncertain. Trimming took off 6 bases at V and 4 bases at J, with 9 bases between the two ends. The CDR3 sequence is 13 residues long. DNA of the CDR3: TGTGCCAGCAGAACGCTGGTTAATGAAAAACTGTTTTTT. Its translation: CASRTLVNEKLFF.

The gene calls are TRBV28 and TRBJ2-2, with D perhaps given as TRBD1 or TRBD2 (5 bases each). Trimming took off 5 bases at V and 0 bases at J, with 10 bases between the two ends. The CDR3 covers 15 residues. Germline CDR1 is MDHEN and CDR2 is SYDVKM. The CDR3 DNA reads as TGTGCCAGCAGTCGGGACGGATCGAACACCGGGGAGCTGTTTTTT. It specifies CASSRDGSNTGELFF.

There are many counts of this clonotype. The rearrangement links TRBV7-2 to TRBJ2-7; no clear D gene. From germline, CDR1 is SGHTA and CDR2 FQGNSA. The V and J ends lost 1 base and 5 bases respectively, with 9 bases between them. CDR3 length equals 13 residues. For the CDR3, the DNA is TGTGCCAGCAGCTTAGTCTCAAGGGACGAGCAGTACTTC. Protein sequence: CASSLVSRDEQYF.

This chain connects TRBV7-9 to TRBJ1-5, with D hard to call. There are 13 residues in the CDR3. V lost 1 base to trimming and J lost 3 bases, with 4 bases between them. Germline-derived CDR1 and CDR2 are SEHNR and FQNEAQ (reference sequence). The CDR3 sequence is CASSLGDNQPQHF. CDR3 bases: TGTGCCAGCAGCTTAGGGGACAATCAGCCCCAGCATTTT.

There are many counts of this clonotype. The chain uses TRBV3-1 and TRBJ1-1; D remains unclear. This CDR3 is 13 amino acids long. Germline CDR1 reads LGHDT; CDR2 reads YNNKEL (reference sequence). The V gene lost 4 bases and the J gene lost 1 base, with 7 bases spanning the gap. Written as DNA, the CDR3 is TGTGCCAGCAGCCGCGACGGGAACACTGAAGCTTTCTTT. Its protein product is CASSRDGNTEAFF.

This clonotype was found many times. V is TRBV2 and J is TRBJ2-7, with no clear D. V was cut by 3 bases and J by 1 base, with 7 bases left in between. The CDR3 runs 13 residues. Germline values: CDR1 SNHLY, CDR2 FYNNEI. DNA of the CDR3: TGTGCCAGCAGTGAGTGGCCATCCTACGAGCAGTACTTC. The encoded protein is CASSEWPSYEQYF.

In its sample, this clonotype was seen many times. The chain joins TRBV20-1 to TRBJ1-5; 9 bases match TRBD1. The length of the CDR3 is 15 residues. Germline assignment: CDR1 DFQATT and CDR2 SNEGSKA (reference sequence). The V and J ends lost 6 bases and 1 base, in that order; junction bases with no gene match: 7. The CDR3 DNA reads as TGCAGTGCCACGGACAGGGGAGGGAGCAATCAGCCCCAGCATTTT. This gives the protein CSATDRGGSNQPQHF.

This clonotype was picked up a small number of times. This rearrangement joins TRBV3-1 to TRBJ2-1; TRBD2 aligns across 7 bases. This CDR3 has 14 residues. After removal of 4 bases from V and 7 bases from J, the junction contained 7 bases not matched to a gene. The germline V gene has CDR1 LGHDT and CDR2 YNNKEL (reference sequence). CDR3 bases: TGTGCCAGCAGCCCCTCGGGCGGGGGTAATGAGCAGTTCTTC. It is translated as CASSPSGGGNEQFF.

This clonotype showed up just a few times. The chain joins TRBV7-2 to TRBJ2-1; TRBD2 agrees at 14 bases. The CDR3 has 16 residues. The junction had 9 bases not matched to a gene; V was cut back by 4 bases and J by 10 bases. The germline gives CDR1 SGHTA, CDR2 FQGNSA. The DNA for the CDR3 is TGTGCCAGCAGCTCAAGGACTAGCGGGAGGATTAAGGAGCAGTTCTTC. Its translation is CASSSRTSGRIKEQFF.

This clonotype was observed a few times. This chain joins TRBV18 and TRBJ2-3; the match to TRBD1 covers 7 bases. The trim removed 1 base at V and 5 bases at J, leaving 6 bases unmatched. Germline V CDR1 and CDR2: KGHSH, LQKENI. This CDR3 contains 15 residues. CDR3 region: CASSPRDSQRDTQYF. CDR3 coding DNA: TGTGCCAGCTCACCACGGGACAGTCAAAGAGATACGCAGTATTTT.

The rearrangement uses TRBV10-3 and TRBJ1-5; no clear D. The germline gives CDR1 ENHRY, CDR2 SYGVKD. The CDR3 has 15 amino acids. V lost 3 bases and J 4 bases, leaving 13 bases between the germline ends. CDR3 amino acids: CAISEGFSLNQPQHF. For the CDR3, the DNA is TGTGCCATCAGTGAAGGGTTTTCCCTGAATCAGCCCCAGCATTTT.

This clonotype was counted many times. The V and J genes are TRBV6-6 and TRBJ2-7; TRBD1 might be the D (6 bases). In germline, CDR1 is MNHNY, CDR2 SVGAGI (reference sequence). This CDR3 is built from 13 residues. Trimming stripped 6 bases from V and 3 bases from J, with 12 bases between. CDR3 nucleotide sequence: TGTGCCAGCAGCACCGGGACAATCTACGAGCAGTACTTC. Translated, it gives CASSTGTIYEQYF.

This clonotype was seen at least ten times. CDR3 nucleotides: TGTGCCAGCAGCTCGGACAGGGGCCTGTTTTTT. Translating it yields CASSSDRGLFF. The chain combines TRBV7-9 with TRBJ1-4, with 9 bases fitting TRBD1. Germline V gene lookup returns CDR1 SEHNR and CDR2 FQNEAQ (reference sequence). This CDR3 is built from 11 residues. V gave up 4 bases and J gave up 14 bases; unmatched junction bases: 2.

This clonotype appeared a few times. This chain links TRBV7-9 with TRBJ2-7, with D possibly TRBD2 on 6 matching bases. Trimming cost V 3 bases and J 4 bases, with 13 bases left between them. The CDR3 runs 14 residues. In germline, CDR1 is SEHNR, CDR2 FQNEAQ (reference sequence). The CDR3 protein is CASSLGLKSYEQYF. The CDR3 DNA reads TGTGCCAGCAGCTTGGGACTGAAATCGTACGAGCAGTACTTC.

This clonotype appeared many times. The J gene is TRBJ2-5, the V gene TRBV18; D is tentatively TRBD1 or TRBD2 (5 bases each). In germline, CDR1 is KGHSH, CDR2 LQKENI. The germline V and J ends were trimmed by 8 bases and 1 base, with 11 bases remaining between them. The CDR3 extends over 13 amino acids. In nucleotides, the CDR3 is TGTGCCAGCCAGATCGGGACCCAAGAGACCCAGTACTTC. Translating gives CASQIGTQETQYF.

This sequence joins TRBV30 and TRBJ2-6, with D unclear. V shed 4 bases and J shed 3 bases, with 7 bases lying between them. Germline CDR1 reads GTSNPN; CDR2 reads SVGIG (reference sequence). The CDR3 sequence is 13 residues long. CDR3 region: CAWTLGGANVLTF. The CDR3 DNA sequence: TGTGCCTGGACTCTAGGTGGGGCCAACGTCCTGACTTTC.

This clonotype was detected ten times or more. The chain joins TRBV2 to TRBJ2-1; 7 positions agree with TRBD2. In germline, CDR1 is SNHLY, CDR2 FYNNEI. V was pared by 0 bases and J by 10 bases, with 3 bases of the junction left unmatched. The CDR3 covers 13 residues. CDR3 in amino acids: CASSEARTREQFF. DNA of the CDR3: TGTGCCAGCAGTGAAGCCCGGACTAGAGAGCAGTTCTTC.

V usage is TRBV2 and J usage is TRBJ2-3; D possibly corresponds to TRBD2 (5 bases). Germline CDR1 reads SNHLY; CDR2 reads FYNNEI. The CDR3 totals 17 residues. V lost 1 base and J 4 bases, leaving 18 bases between the germline ends. The CDR3 region is CASSEGRLATTSDTQYF. The CDR3, as DNA: TGTGCCAGCAGTGAAGGGAGGCTAGCCACAACCTCAGATACGCAGTATTTT.

This clonotype was found a few times. The chain links TRBV18 to TRBJ2-7; 10 nucleotides line up with TRBD2. The CDR3 loop spans 14 amino acids. V trimming: 3 bases; J trimming: 4 bases; junction bases outside the gene matches: 3. Germline assignment: CDR1 KGHSH and CDR2 LQKENI. CDR3 region: CASSPGTSEYEQYF. Written as DNA, the CDR3 is TGTGCCAGCTCACCCGGGACTAGCGAGTACGAGCAGTACTTC.

This clonotype was picked up many times. V gene TRBV19 combines with J gene TRBJ2-5, with 9 positions matching TRBD2. The CDR3 totals 15 residues. J lost 1 base, V lost 7 bases, and 7 bases had no gene match. Germline V CDR1 and CDR2: LNHDA, SQIVND (reference sequence). The CDR3 DNA reads TGTGCCAGTAACTCGGCTAGCGGGATCCAAGAGACCCAGTACTTC. It codes for CASNSASGIQETQYF.

The CDR3 region has the DNA TGTGCCAGCGGATTCCGGGGAGGCTACTACGAGCAGTACTTC. Its translation: CASGFRGGYYEQYF. This sequence joins TRBV2 and TRBJ2-7; tentative D call: TRBD2 (6 bases). This CDR3 region has 14 residues. The V gene lost 8 bases and the J gene lost 3 bases, with 17 bases spanning the gap. Germline CDR1 is SNHLY and CDR2 is FYNNEI.

This clonotype was seen ten or more times. The rearrangement joins TRBV7-2 to TRBJ2-5, with D uncertain. Trimming removed 1 base at V and 1 base at J, with 7 bases between. This CDR3 spans 14 amino acids. Looked up from germline, CDR1 is SGHTA and CDR2 is FQGNSA. CDR3 amino acids: CASSLEALQETQYF. The CDR3, as DNA: TGTGCCAGCAGCTTAGAAGCCCTCCAAGAGACCCAGTACTTC.

The CDR3 bases are TGTGCCAGCAGCGCGACTGTAGACTCCTACGAGCAGTACTTC. The encoded protein is CASSATVDSYEQYF. The chain has TRBV14 and TRBJ2-7; no definite D call. CDR1 and CDR2 (germline): SGHDN, FVKESK. The CDR3 length is 14 residues. V lost 5 bases and J 0 bases, leaving 11 bases between the germline ends.

This clonotype was detected many times. This chain uses TRBV5-6 with TRBJ2-7, with 12 bases matching TRBD2. Germline assignment: CDR1 SGHDT and CDR2 YYEEEE. CDR3 length equals 18 residues. J was trimmed by 0 bases and V by 4 bases; bases with no gene match: 11. CDR3: CASSNPGLAGLSSYEQYF. In DNA form, the CDR3 reads TGTGCCAGCAGCAATCCGGGACTAGCGGGCCTTTCCTCCTACGAGCAGTACTTC.

V usage is TRBV12-3 or TRBV12-4 and J usage is TRBJ2-2, with a possible D match to TRBD1 (6 bases). The V and J ends lost 5 bases and 7 bases respectively, with 14 bases between them. The CDR3 totals 14 residues. Written as DNA, the CDR3 is TGTGCCAGCAGTCCGGACAGCACCGGCGGGGAGCTGTTTTTT. This codes for CASSPDSTGGELFF.